Ten or more counts support the clone carrying this TCR beta chain. Its antigen is not known. CDR1 is MDHEN and CDR2 is SYDVKM in the germline V gene. Between the trimmed V and J ends, which lost 6 bases and 8 bases, there was a span of 8 bases. The CDR3 runs to 11 residues. This specimen belongs to a study of response to subunit inactivated influenza vaccine. Whole-study findings and limits: Authors suggested seasonal influenza vaccinations each recruit few new T cells.

TCRdb re-analysed the RT-PCR reads in MiXCR, keeping a single row per CDR3 protein. Of roughly 700,000 distinct CDR3 sequences listed, roughly 14% are singletons. This receptor was identified in a man aged 45 to 65 who received an inactivated influenza vaccine. The J gene is TRBJ2-1, the V gene TRBV28; no firm D call. Source: PBMCs from blood, taken 14 to 15 days before vaccination. The CDR3 DNA follows: TGTGCCAGCAGGAACTTTGATGAGCAGTTCTTC. This codes for CASRNFDEQFF.